The 10 T cell receptor beta chains below all came from one sample that was sequenced in a study of CD8+ T cells in alopecia areata. RNA was extracted and reverse transcribed into cDNA as the sequencing template. Sequencing used immunoSEQ multiplex PCR; TCRdb keeps in-frame clones, though not all of them. The sample shows about 200,000 clones, 30% to 40% of them seen only once. Treatment indicated: oral pan-JAK inhibitor, 5-10 mg twice daily. Sequencing used CD4+ T cells sorted from blood, obtained at roughly week 30, from a patient treated with tofacitinib. The receptors here all came from a human donor with alopecia areata.

The sample holds many counts of this clone. The genes are TRBV10-2 and TRBJ2-7; D not certain. This CDR3 contains 12 residues. The V end lost 3 bases, the J end lost 4 bases, and 7 bases lay between the germline ends. The germline V gene encodes CDR1 WSHSY and CDR2 SAAADI. The DNA of the CDR3 is TGCGCCAGCAGTGATACGGTTTACGAGCAGTACTTC. Residues: CASSDTVYEQYF.

This chain links TRBV6-5 with TRBJ1-2; a possible D gene is TRBD1 (5 bases). Trimming took 5 bases from V and 0 from J, leaving 13 bases between them. The CDR3 has 15 residues. Per germline, CDR1 MNHEY and CDR2 SVGAGI. The CDR3 is CASSQDISPNYGYTF. The CDR3 DNA is TGTGCCAGCAGTCAGGACATTTCTCCTAACTATGGCTACACCTTC.

The chain uses TRBV7-9 and TRBJ1-4, with a tentative D call TRBD1 (5 bases). The V gene lost 2 bases and the J gene lost 5 bases, with 12 bases spanning the gap. Germline V lookup: CDR1 SEHNR, CDR2 FQNEAQ (reference sequence). This CDR3 has 15 residues. The CDR3 loop is CASSLKPGPNEKLFF. CDR3 bases: TGTGCCAGCAGCTTAAAACCAGGGCCCAATGAAAAACTGTTTTTT.

This chain links TRBV30 with TRBJ1-6, with D unresolved. This CDR3 spans 12 amino acids. The V gene lost 0 bases and the J gene lost 12 bases, with 9 bases spanning the gap. CDR1 is GTSNPN and CDR2 is SVGIG in the germline V gene (reference sequence). CDR3 sequence (DNA): TGTGCCTGGAGTGTTAATCAAGGACCCCTCCACTTT. It yields the protein CAWSVNQGPLHF.

A word on this clone: At the DNA level, this CDR3 is encoded by other sequences in the same sample as well. The CDR3 DNA reads TGTGCCAGCAGTGCCCGACAGGGTGGCACCGAAGCTTTCTTT. Residues: CASSARQGGTEAFF. V is TRBV2 and J is TRBJ1-1; 7 bases align to TRBD1. This CDR3 spans 14 amino acids. The V gene's germline CDR1 is SNHLY and CDR2 FYNNEI. J lost 8 bases, V lost 4 bases, and 10 bases had no gene match. Looking up the rest from reference TRBV2 and TRBJ1-1 gives the full variable domain: EPEVTQTPSHQVTQMGQEVILRCVPISNHLYFYWYRQILGQKVEFLVSFYNNEISEKSEIFDDQFSVERPDGSNFTLKIRSTKLEDSAMYFCASSARQGGTEAFFGQGTRLTVV.

This chain uses TRBV6-5 with TRBJ2-7, with 7 positions matching TRBD1. The germline CDR1 and CDR2 sequences are MNHEY and SVGAGI. V was clipped by 5 bases and J by 2 bases; unmatched bases: 9. The CDR3 runs to 15 residues. The CDR3 sequence is CASSLDRDQTYEQYF. The CDR3 region has the DNA TGTGCCAGCAGTCTAGACAGGGATCAAACCTACGAGCAGTACTTC.

This clone was recorded a few times. The CDR3 nucleotides are TGTGCCAGCAGCCGCATACAGCATAATGAAAAACTGTTTTTT. Its translation: CASSRIQHNEKLFF. J is TRBJ1-4 and V is TRBV14; D is ambiguous. This CDR3 is 14 amino acids long. CDR1 and CDR2 from the germline V gene are SGHDN and FVKESK. V was trimmed by 4 bases and J by 4 bases, leaving 10 bases between them.

This clone was detected a few times. The CDR3: CAIGDSLNQPQHF. In nucleotides, the CDR3 is TGTGCCATTGGGGACAGCCTGAATCAGCCCCAGCATTTT. The chain is built from TRBV19 and TRBJ1-5; 7 bases fit TRBD1. This CDR3 spans 13 amino acids. Germline V gene lookup returns CDR1 LNHDA and CDR2 SQIVND (reference sequence). The V segment lost 10 bases and the J segment 4 bases; nucleotides outside the gene matches: 7.

This clone was seen more than once but under ten times. The rearrangement links TRBV6-1 to TRBJ1-6, with TRBD1 identical over 7 bases. Unmatched junction bases numbered 2, after V lost 5 bases and J lost 7 bases. Germline CDR1 is MNHNS and CDR2 is SASEGT. The CDR3 totals 13 residues. CDR3 nucleotides: TGTGCCAGCAGTACGACAGGGAATTCACCCCTCCACTTT. Translating it yields CASSTTGNSPLHF.

The CDR3: CASSETGILSNYGYTF. For the CDR3, the DNA is TGTGCCAGCAGCGAAACAGGGATCCTTTCTAACTATGGCTACACCTTC. The chain employs TRBV14 and TRBJ1-2; perhaps TRBD1 as D (6 bases). The length of the CDR3 is 16 residues. V shed 5 bases and J shed 0 bases, with 16 bases lying between them. Germline V gene data show CDR1 as SGHDN and CDR2 as FVKESK.